The 8 T cell receptor beta chains given below trace back to one sample, sequenced in a study of T-cell reconstitution after alpha-beta-depleted transplantation in children. Unique molecular identifiers were used to barcode this TCRbeta library. TCRdb reprocessed the PCR reads with MiXCR, giving one entry per CDR3 protein. This table holds some 600,000 distinct CDR3 sequences, 15% to 20% found once. The material was PBMCs from the stem cell graft donor, obtained from the stem cell graft. The receptor set was obtained from a human donor who donated a stem cell graft to a child with acute myeloid leukemia.

This clonotype occurred many times. The gene calls are TRBV12-3 or TRBV12-4 and TRBJ1-1, with D tentatively TRBD1 (6 bases). Trimming cost V 4 bases and J 4 bases, with 16 bases left between them. The CDR3 has 15 amino acids. CDR3 in DNA: TGTGCCAGCAGTTCATCAGGAGGGGGTGGCACTGAAGCTTTCTTT. Encoded protein: CASSSSGGGGTEAFF.

This clonotype was observed a handful of times. The chain uses TRBV6-1 and TRBJ2-3, with D maybe TRBD1 (6 bases). The CDR3 runs to 15 residues. V was clipped by 7 bases and J by 0 bases, with 14 bases between them. Germline CDR1 is MNHNS and CDR2 is SASEGT. The CDR3 sequence: CASNIRDTSTDTQYF. The CDR3 region has the DNA TGTGCCAGCAATATCCGGGACACGAGCACAGATACGCAGTATTTT.

This clonotype was seen repeatedly, ten times or more. The chain links TRBV12-3 or TRBV12-4 to TRBJ1-5; TRBD1 is a possible D gene (5 bases). V was trimmed by 8 bases and J by 4 bases, leaving 18 bases between them. CDR3 size: 15 residues. The CDR3 protein is CASALRWDANQPQHF. The CDR3 coding sequence is TGTGCCAGCGCTCTAAGGTGGGACGCTAATCAGCCCCAGCATTTT.

V gene TRBV28 combines with J gene TRBJ2-7; a possible D gene is TRBD1 (5 bases). This CDR3 region has 13 residues. Trimming cost V 4 bases and J 3 bases, with 10 bases left between them. The germline V gene encodes CDR1 MDHEN and CDR2 SYDVKM. The chain's CDR3 is CASSSNGHYEQYV. CDR3 nucleotide sequence: TGTGCCAGCAGTTCTAACGGACACTACGAGCAGTACGTC.

This clonotype was seen only a few times. This rearrangement joins TRBV7-9 to TRBJ1-6, with D hard to call. CDR3 length: 12 residues. V was pared by 3 bases and J by 8 bases, with 5 bases between. Germline V gene data show CDR1 as SEHNR and CDR2 as FQNEAQ (reference sequence). The CDR3 region is CASSFTDSPLHF. The CDR3 nucleotides are TGTGCCAGCAGCTTCACGGATTCACCCCTCCACTTT.

The chain carries TRBV7-2 and TRBJ2-3; 7 bases map to TRBD1. CDR1 is SGHTA, CDR2 FQGNSA, per germline. The CDR3 is 15 residues long. With 5 bases clipped from V and 3 bases from J, the junction kept 8 bases outside the gene matches. CDR3 nucleotides: TGTGCCAGCAGCCTAAACAGGGGAATGACAGATACGCAGTATTTT. The encoded protein is CASSLNRGMTDTQYF.

The CDR3 spells CASGPTSGGYNEQFF. The CDR3 DNA reads TGTGCCAGCGGGCCGACTAGCGGGGGGTACAATGAGCAGTTCTTC. The chain carries TRBV12-3 or TRBV12-4 and TRBJ2-1, with 13 bases matching TRBD2. CDR3 length equals 15 residues. The V gene end was trimmed by 8 bases and the J gene end by 4 bases; junction bases not matched to a gene: 5.

The rearrangement links TRBV10-3 to TRBJ2-1, with TRBD1 matching over 11 bases. The CDR3 consists of 12 residues. V shed 10 bases, J shed 6 bases, and the junction held 2 bases outside the gene matches. CDR1 is ENHRY and CDR2 is SYGVKD in the germline V gene. CDR3 amino acids: CATGTGGNEQFF. In nucleotides, the CDR3 is TGTGCCACCGGGACAGGGGGCAATGAGCAGTTCTTC.